These 2 T cell receptor beta chains were sequenced from one sample in a study of beta chain features in type 1 diabetes. Expressed TCRB transcripts were sequenced because the entire RNA isolate underwent reverse transcription. The assay was immunoSEQ multiplex PCR, and TCRdb's table has in-frame clones only and misses some. The table records some 270,000 clones, over 12% of them present only once. The sequenced sample was naive CD4+ T cells from blood. The receptors were sampled from a woman between 40 and 50 years old in good health.

Of note for this clone: Other nucleotide sequences in the sample specify the same CDR3. The chain joins TRBV5-1 to TRBJ2-5, with 7 nucleotides matching TRBD1. With 0 bases clipped from V and 5 bases from J, the junction kept 4 bases outside the gene matches. CDR1 is SGHRS and CDR2 is YFSETQ in the germline V gene. The CDR3 loop spans 14 amino acids. CDR3 bases: TGCGCCAGCAGCTTGGGGTACAGGGGTGAGACCCAGTACTTC. This translates into CASSLGYRGETQYF.

A few counts support this clone. V gene TRBV9 combines with J gene TRBJ1-5; D gene unclear. Germline-derived CDR1 and CDR2 are SGDLS and YYNGEE. Between the trimmed V and J ends, which lost 0 bases and 2 bases, there was a span of 6 bases. The CDR3 contains 14 residues. CDR3 nucleotides: TGTGCCAGCAGCGTAGACAGCCGCAATCAGCCCCAGCATTTT. This translates into CASSVDSRNQPQHF. The full variable domain, in which reference TRBV9 and TRBJ1-5 provide the parts outside the CDR3, is DSGVTQTPKHLITATGQRVTLRCSPRSGDLSVYWYQQSLDQGLQFLIQYYNGEERAKGNILERFSAQQFPDLHSELNLSSLELGDSALYFCASSVDSRNQPQHFGDGTRLSIL.